This T cell receptor beta chain was identified in a study of PD-1 blockade in classical Hodgkin lymphoma. Sequenced by immunoSEQ multiplex PCR; TCRdb stores in-frame clones only, minus some. The sample includes about 35,000 clones, 90% seen only once; the top ten take roughly 0.2%. All patients experienced relapse after autologous stem cell transplantation, and brentuximab vedotin exposure was variable. Thawed PBMCs yielded CD4+ T cells through magnetic negative selection. Looked up from germline, CDR1 is LNHDA and CDR2 is SQIVND (reference sequence). V gave up 4 bases and J gave up 5 bases; unmatched junction bases: 8. CDR3 length: 14 residues.

The J gene is TRBJ2-7, the V gene TRBV19; 7 bases fit TRBD2. Specimen: CD4+ T cells from blood, collected at baseline. This sequence was found in a human donor with classical Hodgkin lymphoma. CDR3 DNA sequence: TGTGCCAGTAGTAATGCGGGAGTTCCCAACGAGCAGTACTTC. The encoded protein is CASSNAGVPNEQYF. Together with reference TRBV19 and TRBJ2-7, the CDR3 gives the full variable domain: DGGITQSPKYLFRKEGQNVTLSCEQNLNHDAMYWYRQDPGQGLRLIYYSQIVNDFQKGDIAEGYSVSREKKESFPLTVTSAQKNPTAFYLCASSNAGVPNEQYFGPGTRLTVT.